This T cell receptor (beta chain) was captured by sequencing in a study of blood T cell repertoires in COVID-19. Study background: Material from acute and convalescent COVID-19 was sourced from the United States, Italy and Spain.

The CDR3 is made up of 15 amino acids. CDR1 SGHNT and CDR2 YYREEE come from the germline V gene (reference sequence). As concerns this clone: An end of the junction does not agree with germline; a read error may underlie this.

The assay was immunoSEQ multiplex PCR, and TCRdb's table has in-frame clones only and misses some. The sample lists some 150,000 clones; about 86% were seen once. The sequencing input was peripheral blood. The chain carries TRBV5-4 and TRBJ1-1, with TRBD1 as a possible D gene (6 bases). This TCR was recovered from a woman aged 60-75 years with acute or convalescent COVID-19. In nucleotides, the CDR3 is TGTGCCAGCAGCTTGGCGGGACAAATGAACGCTGAAGCTTTCTTT. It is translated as CASSLAGQMNAEAFF. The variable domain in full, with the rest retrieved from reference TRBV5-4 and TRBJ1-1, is ETGVTQSPTHLIKTRGQQVTLRCSSQSGHNTVSWYQQALGQGPQFIFQYYREEENGRGNFPPRFSGLQFPNYSSELNVNALELDDSALYLCASSLAGQMNAEAFFGQGTRLTVV.